This T cell receptor (beta chain) is from a study of tumor and adjacent non-tumor tissue in lung cancer. Study details: On average, productive TCRbeta reads reached about 4 million per sample. Study-wide points: Normal lung showed higher cumulative top 100 clone frequency than tumor. TCR diversity was significantly greater in tumor than normal lung tissue.

This sample's RNA came from whole unsorted tissue. More than 3 cm separated this lung sample from the edge of the tumor. Between August and November 2014, newly diagnosed, chemotherapy-naive lung cancer patients underwent thoracic surgery in China. Germline assignment: CDR1 SGHNT and CDR2 YYREEE (reference sequence). The CDR3 totals 14 residues. To note about this clonotype: The antigen is undetermined. The junction departs from the called germline gene at one end, perhaps through a read error.

A modified ARM-PCR protocol with three rounds of nested PCR amplified TCRbeta. TCRdb re-analysed the multiplex PCR reads in MiXCR, keeping a single row per CDR3 protein. The sample lists more than 55,000 distinct CDR3 sequences; around two thirds were seen once. The TCR comes from a man aged 65-85 years with non-small cell lung cancer. The sequenced sample was distant non-tumor lung tissue. The V and J genes are TRBV5-4 and TRBJ1-1, with 8 nucleotides matching TRBD1. The DNA of the CDR3 is TGTGACAGCAGCATCTGGGACAGGAAGACTGAAGCTTTCTTT. It encodes CDSSIWDRKTEAFF. The full variable domain, in which reference TRBV5-4 and TRBJ1-1 provide the parts outside the CDR3, is ETGVTQSPTHLIKTRGQQVTLRCSSQSGHNTVSWYQQALGQGPQFIFQYYREEENGRGNFPPRFSGLQFPNYSSELNVNALELDDSALYLCDSSIWDRKTEAFFGQGTRLTVV.